Below are 23 T cell receptor beta chains sequenced from a single sample in a study of blood T cells in healthy people across ages. Together with a sample-barcoded 5' primer, a J-beta primer mix was included in a second PCR lasting roughly 6 to 12 cycles. TCRdb reanalysed the 5' RACE reads using MiXCR and keeps one entry per CDR3 protein. Counted here are 1.5 million to 2 million distinct CDR3 sequences, about 39% occurring once; the ten biggest clones make up roughly 23%. The sequencing input was blood. These receptors originate from a human donor in good health.

The chain links TRBV2 to TRBJ1-6; a weak D match, TRBD1 (6 bases). CDR3 length: 15 residues. Per germline, CDR1 SNHLY and CDR2 FYNNEI. V lost 3 bases to trimming and J lost 14 bases, with 20 bases between them. The CDR3: CASSDRGLPGFSLHF. The CDR3 region has the DNA TGTGCCAGCAGTGATCGGGGGCTGCCCGGGTTCTCCCTCCACTTT.

The chain couples TRBV7-2 to TRBJ1-2; a possible D gene is TRBD1 (6 bases). The CDR3 length is 15 residues. The V end was cut by 1 base, the J end by 6 bases, with 15 bases between. CDR1 and CDR2 (germline): SGHTA, FQGNSA. CDR3 sequence: CASSLGVQGRDGYTF. Here the CDR3 DNA reads TGTGCCAGCAGCTTAGGAGTCCAGGGGAGAGATGGCTACACCTTC.

The genes are TRBV20-1 and TRBJ2-7; 8 bases match TRBD1. The J call may not be correct, given that the DNA end is closer to TRBJ2-5. This CDR3 has 14 amino acids. Per the germline V gene, CDR1 is DFQATT and CDR2 is SNEGSKA (reference sequence). The CDR3 region has the DNA TGCAGTGCTCACAGACAGGGGCAAGGGGAGACCCAGTACTTC. It codes for CSAHRQGQGETQYF.

This chain links TRBV21-1 with TRBJ2-3. TRBV21-1 is recorded as a pseudogene. The CDR3 contains 15 residues. The CDR3 coding sequence is TGTGCCAGCAGCATCCAGACACCTGACACAGATACGCAGTATTTT. As protein: CASSIQTPDTDTQYF.

This clonotype was seen a handful of times. J is TRBJ2-3 and V is TRBV24-1; D perhaps matches TRBD1 (5 bases). Germline V gene sequence: CDR1 KGHDR, CDR2 SFDVKD. The CDR3 runs 12 residues. The V and J ends lost 4 bases and 6 bases respectively, with 7 bases between them. CDR3: CATSENRDTQYF. The CDR3 nucleotides read TGTGCCACCAGTGAGAACAGGGATACGCAGTATTTT.

This clonotype has a handful of counts. The gene calls are TRBV5-1 and TRBJ2-1, with 8 bases that match TRBD2. The length of the CDR3 is 15 residues. Germline V CDR1 and CDR2: SGHRS, YFSETQ. Losses at the gene ends were 4 bases for V and 12 bases for J; bases not matched to a gene: 15. The CDR3 loop reads CASSATGTSASGQFF. The CDR3 nucleotides are TGCGCCAGCAGCGCCACCGGGACTAGTGCTAGTGGGCAGTTCTTC. Looking up the rest from reference TRBV5-1 and TRBJ2-1 gives the full variable domain: KAGVTQTPRYLIKTRGQQVTLSCSPISGHRSVSWYQQTPGQGLQFLFEYFSETQRNKGNFPGRFSGRQFSNSRSEMNVSTLELGDSALYLCASSATGTSASGQFFGPGTRLTVL.

The chain couples TRBV7-2 to TRBJ2-1, with 9 bases aligning to TRBD2. The J call is in doubt because the DNA end fits TRBJ2-7 better. Looked up from germline, CDR1 is SGHTA and CDR2 is FQGNSA. CDR3 length: 16 residues. As DNA, the CDR3 is TGTGCCAGCAGCATACTAGGAGCGGGGGGCTACAATGAGCAGTACTTC. Residues: CASSILGAGGYNEQYF.

The rearrangement joins TRBV10-3 to TRBJ1-2; 7 bases are a match to TRBD1. The CDR3 is made up of 12 amino acids. After removal of 9 bases from V and 9 bases from J, the junction contained 10 bases not matched to a gene. Germline lookup yields CDR1 ENHRY and CDR2 SYGVKD. The DNA of the CDR3 is TGTGCCATTACCGGGACAGACTTAAGCTACACCTTC. Its protein product is CAITGTDLSYTF.

This clonotype was seen a few times. The chain joins TRBV7-9 to TRBJ1-4; no reliable D call. The length of the CDR3 is 13 residues. Per the germline V gene, CDR1 is SEHNR and CDR2 is FQNEAQ (reference sequence). The V and J ends lost 11 bases and 1 base respectively, with 11 bases between them. This CDR3 is CASTRGTNEKLFF. The CDR3 nucleotides read TGTGCCTCGACACGGGGAACTAATGAAAAACTGTTTTTT. Drawing the rest from reference TRBV7-9 and TRBJ1-4, the complete variable domain is DTGVSQNPRHKITKRGQNVTFRCDPISEHNRLYWYRQTLGQGPEFLTYFQNEAQLEKSRLLSDRFSAERPKGSFSTLEIQRTEQGDSAMYLCASTRGTNEKLFFGSGTQLSVL.

The V gene is TRBV12-3 or TRBV12-4, the J gene TRBJ1-2, with D uncertain. V gave up 3 bases and J gave up 8 bases, with 13 bases separating them. The CDR3 extends over 13 amino acids. The DNA of the CDR3 is TGTGCCAGCAGTTTGTACGGCTTGCTAGGCTACACCTTC. This encodes CASSLYGLLGYTF.

About this clonotype: One junction end disagrees with the germline gene, perhaps due to a read error. For the CDR3, the DNA is TGTGCCAGCAGCCTCCGGCGGGGGGGCTACGATGAGCAGTTCTTC. Protein product: CASSLRRGGYDEQFF. V gene TRBV14 combines with J gene TRBJ2-1; TRBD2 agrees at 9 bases. In germline, CDR1 is SGHDN, CDR2 FVKESK. The CDR3 length is 15 residues.

This clonotype turned up a few times. This rearrangement joins TRBV7-2 to TRBJ2-4, with D hard to call. The DNA end favors TRBJ2-5, so the J call may be wrong. The CDR3 covers 12 residues. CDR1 and CDR2 (germline): SGHTA, FQGNSA. CDR3 bases: TGTGCCAGCAGCTTAGATACGGGGACCCAGTACTTC. Its translation: CASSLDTGTQYF.

As concerns this clonotype: One end of the junction fails to match germline, which may point to a read error. The chain combines TRBV11-3 with TRBJ1-2, with TRBD1 matching 7 bases. This CDR3 spans 15 amino acids. Germline CDR1 reads SGHNT; CDR2 reads YENEEA. DNA for the CDR3: TGTGCCAGCAGCCCACAGACAGGGACTAACTATGACTACACCTTC. Its protein is CASSPQTGTNYDYTF.

This clonotype was counted between two and nine times. The gene calls are TRBV12-3 or TRBV12-4 and TRBJ2-1; TRBD2 matches 9 bases. CDR3 length: 16 amino acids. V lost 5 bases and J lost 2; bases outside the gene matches: 7. The DNA for the CDR3 is TGTGCCAGCAGTGGCGGGGGGGCGGTTGCCTACAATGAGCAGTTCTTC. Translated: CASSGGGAVAYNEQFF.

The chain recombines TRBV10-3 with TRBJ2-3; TRBD2 is a possible D gene (6 bases). This CDR3 contains 13 residues. Germline CDR1 and CDR2: ENHRY and SYGVKD. Trimming pared 10 bases from V and 5 bases from J, leaving 16 bases between. The CDR3 DNA sequence: TGTGCCACCGGGGACTCCTGGGGAGATACGCAGTATTTT. Residues: CATGDSWGDTQYF.

This clonotype was counted many times. This rearrangement joins TRBV7-2 to TRBJ2-5, with 12 bases identical to TRBD2. The CDR3 covers 16 residues. Germline CDR1 and CDR2: SGHTA and FQGNSA. The V gene end was trimmed by 0 bases and the J gene end by 2 bases; junction bases not matched to a gene: 1. CDR3 sequence reads: CASSLALAGGQETQYF. CDR3 in DNA: TGTGCCAGCAGCTTAGCGCTAGCGGGGGGGCAAGAGACCCAGTACTTC.

The chain is built from TRBV7-2 and TRBJ2-4, with TRBD2 matching over 7 bases. The CDR3 spans 11 residues. V shed 1 base and J 13 bases; nucleotides not matched to a gene: 1. Germline V gene data show CDR1 as SGHTA and CDR2 as FQGNSA. CDR3 bases: TGTGCCAGCAGCTTAGTGGGGGGGCAGTACTTC. Protein product: CASSLVGGQYF. The full variable domain, its missing parts supplied by reference TRBV7-2 and TRBJ2-4, is GAGVSQSPSNKVTEKGKDVELRCDPISGHTALYWYRQSLGQGLEFLIYFQGNSAPDKSGLPSDRFSAERTGGSVSTLTIQRTQQEDSAVYLCASSLVGGQYFGAGTRLSVL.

The chain uses TRBV4-3 and TRBJ2-5; 10 nucleotides match TRBD2. The J call is uncertain, as TRBJ2-7 better fits the DNA end. CDR1 is LGHNA and CDR2 is YSLEER in the germline V gene. There are 17 residues in the CDR3. CDR3 loop: CASSQDPPAGGRNEQYF. CDR3 in DNA: TGCGCCAGCAGCCAAGATCCTCCAGCGGGGGGGCGGAACGAGCAGTACTTC.

This chain links TRBV11-2 with TRBJ2-7, with D possibly being TRBD1 (5 bases). V was trimmed by 0 bases and J by 4 bases, leaving 19 bases between them. The CDR3 totals 17 residues. Germline loops: CDR1 SGHAT, CDR2 FQNNGV. The CDR3 sequence is CASSLEWATGIGYEQYF. The CDR3 DNA reads as TGTGCCAGCAGCTTAGAGTGGGCTACAGGAATAGGTTACGAGCAGTACTTC. Together with reference TRBV11-2 and TRBJ2-7, the CDR3 gives the full variable domain: EAGVAQSPRYKIIEKRQSVAFWCNPISGHATLYWYQQILGQGPKLLIQFQNNGVVDDSQLPKDRFSAERLKGVDSTLKIQPAKLEDSAVYLCASSLEWATGIGYEQYFGPGTRLTVT.

In the case of this clonotype: A read error is possible here, since a much larger clone lies one base away. CDR3 residues: CASSHPGANVLTF. The CDR3 DNA follows: TGTGCCAGCAGCCATCCTGGGGCCAACGTCCTGACTTTC. This chain connects TRBV3-1 to TRBJ2-6; D call uncertain. This CDR3 contains 13 residues. Germline V gives CDR1 LGHDT, CDR2 YNNKEL (reference sequence). V was trimmed by 3 bases and J by 2 bases, leaving 2 bases between them.

The sample holds many counts of this clonotype. This chain uses TRBV6-1 with TRBJ1-2; D perhaps matches TRBD1 (5 bases). The CDR3 has 16 amino acids. The germline gives CDR1 MNHNS, CDR2 SASEGT. V was shortened by 7 bases and J by 4 bases, with 22 bases between the two germline ends. CDR3 sequence (DNA): TGTGCCAGCACCAAGGAGGTCGGGGGAGTGGGCTATGGCTACACCTTC. Translated: CASTKEVGGVGYGYTF.

In DNA form, the CDR3 reads TGCAGCCTTGTGGCATCCTCCTACAATGAGCAGTTCTTC. Its translation is CSLVASSYNEQFF. This chain uses TRBV29-1 with TRBJ2-1, with unresolved D. Germline V CDR1 and CDR2: SQVTM, ANQGSEA. V shed 8 bases and J shed 0 bases, with 11 bases lying between them. The CDR3 consists of 13 residues.

J is TRBJ1-1 and V is TRBV4-3; tentative D call: TRBD1 (6 bases). Per the germline V gene, CDR1 is LGHNA and CDR2 is YSLEER. The CDR3 has 18 residues. Trimming pared 0 bases from V and 0 bases from J, leaving 17 bases between. In DNA form, the CDR3 reads TGCGCCAGCAGCCAAGACGCGGACCACAGGGCGATGAACACTGAAGCTTTCTTT. It specifies CASSQDADHRAMNTEAFF.